The entry below describes one T cell receptor (beta chain). Antigen: not known. The entry originates in a study of cytomegalovirus exposure and HLA in healthy donors. At the level of the study: The roughly 130 validation repertoires used the same platform as the 650 to 850 first-cohort repertoires (as reported by a later analysis).

General study findings and limits: Some public TCRs appeared in many individuals, while most sequences were rare. Overall, roughly 150 TCR beta chains were annotated as cytomegalovirus-associated. Reported performance of the classifier showed diagnosis of cytomegalovirus status with high specificity and sensitivity.

Produced via immunoSEQ multiplex PCR; TCRdb's table is partial and in-frame only. The sample gives under 140,000 clones, around nine tenths of which show up once; around 1.4% is in the top ten. This CDR3 has 16 residues. The trim removed 5 bases at V and 3 bases at J, leaving 9 bases unmatched. Germline assignment: CDR1 SGHVS and CDR2 FQNEAQ. The clonotype originates from a woman in her twenties or thirties in good health and CMV-seropositive. The material sequenced was PBMCs. The chain joins TRBV7-8 to TRBJ2-1, with 8 bases lining up with TRBD1. CDR3 amino acids: CASSEGQALYYNEQFF. The DNA for the CDR3 is TGTGCCAGCAGCGAGGGACAGGCCTTGTACTACAATGAGCAGTTCTTC.